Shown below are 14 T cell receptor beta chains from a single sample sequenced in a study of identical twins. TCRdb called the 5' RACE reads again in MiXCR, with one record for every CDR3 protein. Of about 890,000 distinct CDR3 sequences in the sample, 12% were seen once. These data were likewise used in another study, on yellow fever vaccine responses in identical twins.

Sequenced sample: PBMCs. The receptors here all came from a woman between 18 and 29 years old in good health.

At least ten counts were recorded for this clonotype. CDR3 bases: TGTGCCAGCTCACCAGAAGTGACTAGCGGGAGCTCCTACGAGCAGTACTTC. Encoded protein: CASSPEVTSGSSYEQYF. This chain links TRBV18 with TRBJ2-7; 12 positions agree with TRBD2. Germline CDR1 KGHSH, CDR2 LQKENI. J was trimmed by 0 bases and V by 2 bases; bases with no gene match: 5. The CDR3 length is 17 residues.

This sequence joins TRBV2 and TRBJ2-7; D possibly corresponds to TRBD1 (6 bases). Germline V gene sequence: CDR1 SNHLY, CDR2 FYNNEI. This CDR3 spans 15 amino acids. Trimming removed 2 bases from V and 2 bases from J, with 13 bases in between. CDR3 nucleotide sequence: TGTGCCAGCAGTGAAAGGGGTCGGGACACCTACGAGCAGTACTTC. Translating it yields CASSERGRDTYEQYF.

The DNA of the CDR3 is TGTGCCAGCAGCCTCCCAGGGGGGGTACGCGACAATGAGCAGTTCTTC. Residues: CASSLPGGVRDNEQFF. V and J are TRBV11-2 and TRBJ2-1, with D tentatively TRBD1 or TRBD2 (7 bases each). Germline loops: CDR1 SGHAT, CDR2 FQNNGV. V was trimmed by 5 bases and J by 5 bases, leaving 19 bases between them. The CDR3 has 16 residues.

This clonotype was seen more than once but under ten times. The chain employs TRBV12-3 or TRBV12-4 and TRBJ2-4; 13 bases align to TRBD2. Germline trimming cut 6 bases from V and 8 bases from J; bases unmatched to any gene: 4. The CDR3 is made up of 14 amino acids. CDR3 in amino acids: CASRPTSGGHIQYF. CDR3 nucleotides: TGTGCCAGCAGGCCGACTAGCGGGGGGCACATTCAGTACTTC.

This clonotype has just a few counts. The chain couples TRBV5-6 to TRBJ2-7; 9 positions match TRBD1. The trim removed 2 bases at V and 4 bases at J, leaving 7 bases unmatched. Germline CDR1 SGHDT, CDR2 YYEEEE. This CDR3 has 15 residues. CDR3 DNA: TGTGCCAGCAGCTTTGGTACAGGGGGCGGTTACGAGCAGTACGTC. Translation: CASSFGTGGGYEQYV.

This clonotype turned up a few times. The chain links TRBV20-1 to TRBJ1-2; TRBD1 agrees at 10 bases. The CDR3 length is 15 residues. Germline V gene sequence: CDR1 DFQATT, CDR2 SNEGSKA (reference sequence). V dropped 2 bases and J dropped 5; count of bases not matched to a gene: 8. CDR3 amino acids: CSARTTDRGSYGYTF. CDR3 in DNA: TGCAGTGCTAGAACTACGGACAGGGGGTCTTATGGCTACACCTTC.

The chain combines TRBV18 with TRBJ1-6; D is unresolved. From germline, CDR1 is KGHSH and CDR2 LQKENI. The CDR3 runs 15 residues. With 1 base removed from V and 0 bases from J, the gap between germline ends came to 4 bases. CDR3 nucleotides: TGTGCCAGCTCACCACAAAGCTCCTATAATTCACCCCTCCACTTT. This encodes CASSPQSSYNSPLHF.

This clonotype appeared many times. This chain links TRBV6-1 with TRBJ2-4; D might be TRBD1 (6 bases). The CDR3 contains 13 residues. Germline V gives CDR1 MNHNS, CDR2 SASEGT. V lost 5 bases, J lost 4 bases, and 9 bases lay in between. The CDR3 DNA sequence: TGTGCCAGCAGTCCCGGGACAAAAAACATTCAGTACTTC. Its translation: CASSPGTKNIQYF.

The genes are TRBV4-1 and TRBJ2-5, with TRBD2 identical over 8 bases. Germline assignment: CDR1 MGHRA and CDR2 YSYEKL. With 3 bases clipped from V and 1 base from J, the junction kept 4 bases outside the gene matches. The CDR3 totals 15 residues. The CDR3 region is CASSQLAGFQETQYF. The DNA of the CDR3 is TGCGCCAGCAGCCAGCTAGCGGGCTTCCAAGAGACCCAGTACTTC.

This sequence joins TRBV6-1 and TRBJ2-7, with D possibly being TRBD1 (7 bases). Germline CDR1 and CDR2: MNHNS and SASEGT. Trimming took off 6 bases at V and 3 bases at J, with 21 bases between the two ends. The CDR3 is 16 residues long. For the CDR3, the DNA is TGTGCCAGCAGCCCCTCCCTCGGCGGGACAGACTACGAGCAGTACGTC. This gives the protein CASSPSLGGTDYEQYV.

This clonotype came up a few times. The DNA of the CDR3 is TGTGCCAGCATTGAAAATCGACTAGGGCGCACAGATACGCAGTATTTT. It yields the protein CASIENRLGRTDTQYF. V and J are TRBV12-3 or TRBV12-4 and TRBJ2-3, with D maybe TRBD2 (6 bases). The CDR3 runs to 16 residues. Trimming stripped 7 bases from V and 1 base from J, with 18 bases between.

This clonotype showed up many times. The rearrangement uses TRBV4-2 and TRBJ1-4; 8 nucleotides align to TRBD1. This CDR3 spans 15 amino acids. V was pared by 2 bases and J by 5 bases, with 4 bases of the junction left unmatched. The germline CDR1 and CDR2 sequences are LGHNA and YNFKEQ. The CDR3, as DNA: TGTGCCAGCAGCCAAAGCGGGACAGGAAATGAAAAACTGTTTTTT. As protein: CASSQSGTGNEKLFF.

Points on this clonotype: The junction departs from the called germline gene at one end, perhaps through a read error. In DNA form, the CDR3 reads TGTGCCAGCAGCCCTCAGGCGAGCAATCAGCCCCATCATTTT. This codes for CASSPQASNQPHHF. V gene TRBV7-2 combines with J gene TRBJ1-5, with D uncertain. The CDR3 is made up of 14 amino acids. Germline CDR1 reads SGHTA; CDR2 reads FQGNSA.

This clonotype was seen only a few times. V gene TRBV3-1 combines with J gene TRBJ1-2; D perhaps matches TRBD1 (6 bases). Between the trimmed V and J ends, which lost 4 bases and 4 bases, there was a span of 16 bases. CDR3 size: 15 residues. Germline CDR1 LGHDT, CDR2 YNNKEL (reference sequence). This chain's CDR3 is CASSLSQGSGYGYTF. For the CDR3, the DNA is TGTGCCAGCAGCCTCTCCCAGGGGAGTGGCTATGGCTACACCTTC.